Listed below are T cell receptor beta chains from one sample, sequenced in a study of radiotherapy plus CTLA-4 blockade in lung cancer. Sequenced by immunoSEQ multiplex PCR; TCRdb stores in-frame clones only, minus some. The repertoire holds some 50,000 clones, with around 77% as singletons. The sample was peripheral blood, taken from a patient treated with radiotherapy plus ipilimumab. The source of these receptors is a human donor with non-small cell lung cancer who had stable disease on radiotherapy plus ipilimumab. Each CDR3 is given with its conserved first and last residue. The D gene is left open where the match is weak. Clone sizes are given selectively: once, few, many, or a class where the clone is expanded.

>TRBD1|TRBJ1-1|-|TRBV6-1
TGTGCCAGCAGCCAGGGGGCAGGGGGCTATACTGAAGCTTTCTTT
CASSQGAGGYTEAFF
>-|TRBJ1-2|-|TRBV27
TGTGCCAGCAGTTTATTGGGCACAGGGACTTATGGCTACACCTTC
CASSLLGTGTYGYTF
>-|TRBJ1-1|-|TRBV9
TGTGCCAGCAGCGTAGAGGGCGGGAGGATGAACACTGAAGCTTTCTTT
CASSVEGGRMNTEAFF
>TRBD2|TRBJ2-7|-|TRBV6-5
TGTGCCAGCAGTTACGCTAGCGGGGGGCGGGACGAGCAGTACTTC
CASSYASGGRDEQYF
>-|TRBJ2-2|-|TRBV2
TGTGCCAGCAGGGGCCCCCCTCCTGAGACCGGGGAGCTGTTTTTT
CASRGPPPETGELFF
>-|TRBJ2-6|-|TRBV25-1
TGTGCCAGCAGTGAATCTGGGAGCTCTGGGGCCAACGTCCTGACTTTC
CASSESGSSGANVLTF
>-|TRBJ2-3|-|TRBV7-2
TGTGCCAGCAGCTTAGGGACTCCCCCCACAGATACGCAGTATTTT
CASSLGTPPTDTQYF
>-|TRBJ2-1|-|TRBV5-4
TGTGCCAGCAGCTTGGGAGGGGGACTTGAGGATGAGCAGTTCTTC
CASSLGGGLEDEQFF
>TRBD2|TRBJ2-7|-|TRBV5-1
TGCGCCAGCAGCTGGATGACTAGCGGGGGCATGAGCTCCTACGAGCAGTACTTC
CASSWMTSGGMSSYEQYF
>-|TRBJ1-5|-|TRBV28
TGTGCCAGCAGTCCGCGATTGGGGCCGAATCAGCCCCAGCATTTT
CASSPRLGPNQPQHF
>-|TRBJ1-1|few|TRBV10-3
TGTGCCATCAGGGGGGGACGGACTAACACTGAAGCTTTCTTT
CAIRGGRTNTEAFF
>-|TRBJ1-1|once|TRBV4-1
TGCGCCAGCAGCCCCGGGCCGGCAGCCTTGAACACTGAAGCTTTCTTT
CASSPGPAALNTEAFF
>-|TRBJ1-3|-|TRBV30
TGTGCCTGGCAGAGAGACAACACGGGAAACACCATATATTTT
CAWQRDNTGNTIYF
>-|TRBJ1-1|-|TRBV2
TGTGCCAGCAGCCCTACAGGGATGAACACTGAAGCTTTCTTT
CASSPTGMNTEAFF
>-|TRBJ2-1|-|TRBV2
TGTGCCAGCAGTGGGGTCGAGCAGTTCTTC
CASSGVEQFF
>-|TRBJ1-2|once|TRBV30
TGTGCCTGGACCCTCCTTACCGGCTACACCTTC
CAWTLLTGYTF
>TRBD1|TRBJ1-2|-|TRBV28
TGTGCCAGCAGACCCGGGACAGCTAACTATGGCTACACCTTC
CASRPGTANYGYTF
>-|TRBJ1-3|once|TRBV7-2
TGTGCCAGCAGCTCGGGACACGGCTCTGGAAACACCATATATTTT
CASSSGHGSGNTIYF
>-|TRBJ1-2|-|TRBV5-1
TGCGCCAGCAGCCCGGACTCCGACAGGTTCTATGGCTACACCTTC
CASSPDSDRFYGYTF
>TRBD1|TRBJ2-7|-|TRBV30
TGTGCCTGGAGTAGAGAGACAGGGACCTACGAGCAGTACTTC
CAWSRETGTYEQYF
>TRBD1|TRBJ1-2|-|TRBV10-3
TGTGCCATCGGTGGAGGCAGGGGGTATGGCTACACCTTC
CAIGGGRGYGYTF
>TRBD1|TRBJ1-5|-|TRBV6-5
TGTGCCAGCAGAGGGACAGGGGTCAATCAGCCCCAGCATTTT
CASRGTGVNQPQHF
>TRBD1|TRBJ1-1|-|TRBV23-1
TGCGCCAGCAGTCAAAACAGGGGATTTACTGAAGCTTTCTTT
CASSQNRGFTEAFF
>TRBD1|TRBJ2-1|-|TRBV10-3
TGTGCCATCAGTGGAGGGACAGATGGTAATGAGCAGTTCTTC
CAISGGTDGNEQFF
>-|TRBJ1-2|few|TRBV4-2
TGTGCCAGCAGCCAAGATTGGGAGGAACGCTATGGCTACACCTTC
CASSQDWEERYGYTF
>-|TRBJ2-5|-|TRBV5-8
TGTGCCAGCAGCTTGGGTACAGGGTTAGCGGAGACCCAGTACTTC
CASSLGTGLAETQYF
>-|TRBJ2-2|-|TRBV18
TGTGCCAGCTCGCTATCGACGGGACGGGAGGAGCTGTTTTTT
CASSLSTGREELFF
>-|TRBJ1-1|-|TRBV19
TGTGCCAGTAGTATAGATCGGCTGGGCACCTTCCGACCTGAAGCTTTCTTT
CASSIDRLGTFRPEAFF
>-|TRBJ2-5|-|TRBV27
TGTGCCAGCAGCGCTCTAGCCGGCCAAGAGACCCAGTACTTC
CASSALAGQETQYF
>-|TRBJ1-2|few|TRBV10-3
TGTGCCGGGAGCAGGGCCGGGGGCTATGGCTACACCTTC
CAGSRAGGYGYTF
>TRBD1|TRBJ1-1|-|TRBV19
TGTGCCAGTAGTGACCGGGACAGGGATGAAGCTTTCTTT
CASSDRDRDEAFF
>-|TRBJ1-1|-|TRBV11-2
TGTGCCAGCAGGCCTACGGGGAAAGGCATGAACACTGAAGCTTTCTTT
CASRPTGKGMNTEAFF
>TRBD1|TRBJ1-6|-|TRBV5-1
TGCGCCAGCAACCAGGGGGCGATGGGGAATTCACCCCTCCACTTT
CASNQGAMGNSPLHF
>TRBD1|TRBJ1-4|-|TRBV30
TGTGCCTGGAGTGTAGGGACAGGGGGCGTGGGTGAAAAACTGTTTTTT
CAWSVGTGGVGEKLFF
>-|TRBJ1-2|-|TRBV6-6
TGTGCCAGCAGTTATGAGCGCGGGGGCGCAGGTGGCTACACCTTC
CASSYERGGAGGYTF
>-|TRBJ1-5|-|TRBV6-6
TGTGCCAGCAGTTATGGGACGGGCAATCAGCCCCAGCATTTT
CASSYGTGNQPQHF
>-|TRBJ2-5|-|TRBV25-1
TGTGCCAGCAGTGAATCGGGCCAAGCCCGCGTTGGAGAGACCCAGTACTTC
CASSESGQARVGETQYF
>TRBD1|TRBJ1-6|-|TRBV27
TGTGCCAGCCACCTCGGGACAGGCAATTATTCACCCCTCCACTTT
CASHLGTGNYSPLHF
>-|TRBJ1-1|medium-sized|TRBV7-2
TGTGCCAGCAGCTTAACGCAGGGCAGGACTGAAGCTTTCTTT
CASSLTQGRTEAFF
>-|TRBJ1-3|few|TRBV7-6
TGTGCCAGCAGCTTAGTTGCCAGCGACTCTGGAAACACCATATATTTT
CASSLVASDSGNTIYF
>-|TRBJ1-2|-|TRBV2
TGTGCCACGTTACCGGGACCTAACTATGGCTACACCTTC
CATLPGPNYGYTF
>-|TRBJ1-5|-|TRBV6-4
TGTGCCATCCCAGGCTATAGCAATCAGCCCCAGCATTTT
CAIPGYSNQPQHF
>-|TRBJ1-1|-|TRBV5-6
TGTGCCAGCAGCTTGGCGCAGGGCCAAACTGAAGCTTTCTTT
CASSLAQGQTEAFF
>-|TRBJ1-1|-|TRBV2
TGTGCCAGCAGACCTACAGAGATGAACACTGAAGCTTTCTTT
CASRPTEMNTEAFF
>TRBD1|TRBJ1-4|-|TRBV5-1
TGCGCCAGCAGCTGGGGACAGGAGGCGGCTAATGAAAAACTGTTTTTT
CASSWGQEAANEKLFF
>-|TRBJ1-3|few|TRBV18
TGTGCCAGCTCACCCGGACTGACCTCTGGAAACACCATATATTTT
CASSPGLTSGNTIYF
>TRBD1|TRBJ1-2|-|TRBV6-4
TGTGCCAGCAGTGAACAGGGGGCAGGCGGCTACACCTTC
CASSEQGAGGYTF
>TRBD1|TRBJ1-2|-|TRBV7-2
TGTGCCAGCAGCCCCTGGGACAGGGACTCTGGCTACACCTTC
CASSPWDRDSGYTF
>-|TRBJ2-3|-|TRBV7-3
TGTGCCAGCAGCGCCCGAGGGTTCGCCACAGATACGCAGTATTTT
CASSARGFATDTQYF
>-|TRBJ1-1|-|TRBV5-1
TGCGCCAGCAGCCGAGGCGGCAGCTTTTCTCCTGAAGCTTTCTTT
CASSRGGSFSPEAFF
>-|TRBJ1-2|-|TRBV11-2
TGTGCCAGCAGCTTAGGCCGGGATGGCTACACCTTC
CASSLGRDGYTF
>TRBD1|TRBJ1-2|few|TRBV18
TGTGCCAGCTCAAGGGGACAGGGCTACACCTTC
CASSRGQGYTF
>-|TRBJ1-5|few|TRBV18
TGTGCCAGCTCACCAATTAGGGGTAGCAATCAGCCCCAGCATTTT
CASSPIRGSNQPQHF
>-|TRBJ2-1|-|TRBV19
TGTGCCAGTAGTTTCAGGGGAACGTCCTACAATGAGCAGTTCTTC
CASSFRGTSYNEQFF
>-|TRBJ2-5|-|TRBV27
TGTGCCAGCAGAACCGGGACTCAAGAGACCCAGTACTTC
CASRTGTQETQYF